This TCR beta chain comes out of a study of memory CD4+ T cells and cytomegalovirus serostatus. General study points: The CMV-associated TCR signature appears largely within the CD4+ memory repertoire.

Per germline, CDR1 LGHNT and CDR2 FRNRAP. Trimming left V 8 bases short and J 8 bases short, with 16 bases between. The CDR3 spans 13 residues. As processed by the authors: Out-of-frame sequences were removed, leaving 2,000,000 or so distinct TCRbeta sequences. Some clones are missing from TCRdb's copy, which holds only in-frame ones; the method was immunoSEQ multiplex PCR. The V and J calls and clone size come from that table; D and trimming were worked out from the DNA. The sample includes 50,000 to 60,000 clones, more than 70% of them seen just once. Turning to this clone: The target antigen is unknown.

Single viable CD3+CD4+CD8-CD45RO+ cells were sorted as the memory CD4+ T cells. Donors' CMV status reflects serum IgG against pp150, pp28, p38, p52. This receptor was taken from an adult in good health and CMV-seropositive. J is TRBJ2-1 and V is TRBV12-5; D perhaps matches TRBD2 (7 bases). Material for sequencing was memory CD4+ T cells from blood. CDR3 nucleotides: TGTGCTAGTCAGTACGGGGGGCGGGATGAGCAGTTCTTC. The encoded protein is CASQYGGRDEQFF. The whole variable domain, filled in from reference TRBV12-5 and TRBJ2-1, reads DARVTQTPRHKVTEMGQEVTMRCQPILGHNTVFWYRQTMMQGLELLAYFRNRAPLDDSGMPKDRFSAEMPDATLATLKIQPSEPRDSAVYFCASQYGGRDEQFFGPGTRLTVL.